This T cell receptor (beta chain) came from a study of breast tumors, draining lymph nodes, adjacent tissues. Each CDR3 protein gets one entry after TCRdb re-called the multiplex PCR reads with MiXCR. Here the sample spans some 170,000 distinct CDR3 sequences, about 34% being singletons. Trimming took 3 bases from V and 3 from J; bases not matched to a gene: 2. This CDR3 region has 13 residues. Germline CDR1 is MDHEN and CDR2 is SYDVKM. Breast cancer patients provided tissue from their axillary draining lymph nodes. This clonotype was found a few times. The V call is TRBV28, the J call TRBJ2-7; TRBD1 aligns across 7 bases. This TCR derives from a female donor with breast cancer. Some clones in this sample may be carry-over from other donors' samples. What was sequenced was axillary lymph node tissue. The CDR3 DNA sequence: TGTGCCAGCAGTTTCCCAGGGGGCTACGAGCAGTACTTC. Translating it yields CASSFPGGYEQYF. Complete variable domain (other parts from reference TRBV28 and TRBJ2-7): DVKVTQSSRYLVKRTGEKVFLECVQDMDHENMFWYRQDPGLGLRLIYFSYDVKMKEKGDIPEGYSVSREKKERFSLILESASTNQTSMYLCASSFPGGYEQYFGPGTRLTVT.